These 15 T cell receptor beta chains were sequenced from one sample in a study of OX40 agonist ivuxolimab in advanced cancers. Sequenced by immunoSEQ multiplex PCR; TCRdb stores in-frame clones only, minus some. The sample lists tens of thousands of clones; about 87% were seen once. Here the sequenced sample was CD4+ or CD8+ T cells sorted from blood, taken in a trial of the OX40 agonist ivuxolimab. These receptors came from an adult with an advanced solid tumor such as melanoma, head and neck, liver or kidney cancer.

This chain links TRBV11-3 with TRBJ2-1; 7 bases fit TRBD2. Per the germline V gene, CDR1 is SGHNT and CDR2 is YENEEA. V dropped 5 bases and J dropped 6; count of bases not matched to a gene: 10. CDR3 size: 15 residues. CDR3 amino acids: CASSPVAGTINEQFF. CDR3 DNA: TGTGCCAGCAGCCCCGTAGCCGGGACTATCAATGAGCAGTTCTTC. Filled out from reference TRBV11-3 and TRBJ2-1, the complete variable domain reads EAGVVQSPRYKIIEKKQPVAFWCNPISGHNTLYWYLQNLGQGPELLIRYENEEAVDDSQLPKDRFSAERLKGVDSTLKIQPAELGDSAVYLCASSPVAGTINEQFFGPGTRLTVL.

V and J are TRBV2 and TRBJ1-5, with D perhaps matching TRBD1 (6 bases). The CDR3 length is 14 residues. Germline V CDR1 and CDR2: SNHLY, FYNNEI. The germline V and J ends were trimmed by 0 bases and 6 bases, with 9 bases remaining between them. The chain's CDR3 is CASSEAHRAQPQHF. CDR3 bases: TGTGCCAGCAGTGAAGCGCACAGGGCTCAGCCCCAGCATTTT. Based on the CDR3 plus reference TRBV2 and TRBJ1-5, the full variable domain is EPEVTQTPSHQVTQMGQEVILRCVPISNHLYFYWYRQILGQKVEFLVSFYNNEISEKSEIFDDQFSVERPDGSNFTLKIRSTKLEDSAMYFCASSEAHRAQPQHFGDGTRLSIL.

V gene TRBV6-1 combines with J gene TRBJ2-7; D gene uncertain. The V end was cut by 2 bases, the J end by 4 bases, with 9 bases between. Germline CDR1 is MNHNS and CDR2 is SASEGT. The CDR3 contains 13 residues. CDR3: CASSELGIYEQYF. The CDR3 DNA is TGTGCCAGCAGTGAATTGGGGATTTACGAGCAGTACTTC.

The genes are TRBV11-2 and TRBJ2-5; 8 bases are a match to TRBD2. Germline V gene data show CDR1 as SGHAT and CDR2 as FQNNGV. CDR3 length equals 16 residues. V was clipped by 0 bases and J by 5 bases; unmatched bases: 8. CDR3 coding DNA: TGTGCCAGCAGCTTAGATCGTCGGGAGGGCCGGGAGACCCAGTACTTC. Amino acid sequence: CASSLDRREGRETQYF.

V usage is TRBV7-9 and J usage is TRBJ2-1; 9 nucleotides align to TRBD1. The CDR3 contains 15 residues. Germline CDR1 SEHNR, CDR2 FQNEAQ (reference sequence). J was trimmed by 5 bases and V by 0 bases; bases with no gene match: 2. CDR3 sequence (DNA): TGTGCCAGCAGCTTAGCCTGGACAGGGGACAATGAGCAGTTCTTC. This gives the protein CASSLAWTGDNEQFF.

Of note for this clone: Relative to the germline gene, one junction end is altered; a read error may explain this. The chain links TRBV5-1 to TRBJ2-1; 10 nucleotides line up with TRBD2. Germline lookup yields CDR1 SGHRS and CDR2 YFSETQ. This CDR3 is 15 amino acids long. The CDR3 nucleotides are TGCACCAGCAGCATCCTAGCGGGAGCCTTGGATGAGCAGTTCTTC. Translated, it gives CTSSILAGALDEQFF.

The rearrangement joins TRBV5-1 to TRBJ2-7, with TRBD1 identical over 9 bases. Germline V CDR1 and CDR2: SGHRS, YFSETQ. This CDR3 has 14 residues. J was trimmed by 3 bases and V by 3 bases; bases with no gene match: 4. The CDR3 nucleotides are TGCGCCAGCAGCTGGGGACAGGGAGGCTACGAGCAGTACTTC. This translates into CASSWGQGGYEQYF.

This clone was counted a few times. The chain couples TRBV27 to TRBJ1-5, with D hard to call. Trimming removed 2 bases from V and 2 bases from J, with 7 bases in between. Germline values: CDR1 MNHEY, CDR2 SMNVEV (reference sequence). The CDR3 extends over 14 amino acids. CDR3 loop: CASSLVLGNQPQHF. The CDR3 coding sequence is TGTGCCAGCAGTTTAGTTTTGGGCAATCAGCCCCAGCATTTT.

CDR3 DNA: TGCGCCAGCAGCGCTAGACAGGGGGCCTACGAGCAGTACTTC. This translates into CASSARQGAYEQYF. This sequence joins TRBV4-1 and TRBJ2-7; TRBD1 agrees at 9 bases. V lost 5 bases, J lost 2 bases, and 4 bases stayed unmatched. The CDR3 contains 14 residues. The germline V gene encodes CDR1 MGHRA and CDR2 YSYEKL.

The CDR3 loop is CATSRNRGGNQPQHF. The CDR3 DNA is TGTGCCACCAGCAGAAACAGAGGAGGCAATCAGCCCCAGCATTTT. This chain connects TRBV15 to TRBJ1-5; D remains ambiguous. The CDR3 sequence is 15 residues long. Germline values: CDR1 LNHNV, CDR2 YYDKDF (reference sequence). Trimming took off 2 bases at V and 2 bases at J, with 10 bases between the two ends.

This chain uses TRBV28 with TRBJ2-1; 10 positions match TRBD2. Germline trimming cut 3 bases from V and 0 bases from J; bases unmatched to any gene: 8. From germline, CDR1 is MDHEN and CDR2 SYDVKM. This CDR3 spans 18 amino acids. CDR3 sequence reads: CASSLSLAGARSYNEQFF. CDR3 nucleotide sequence: TGTGCCAGCAGTTTGAGTCTAGCGGGGGCACGCTCCTACAATGAGCAGTTCTTC.

This chain uses TRBV6-4 with TRBJ2-1, with TRBD2 matching over 9 bases. The V and J ends lost 4 bases and 6 bases, in that order; junction bases with no gene match: 4. CDR1 is MRHNA, CDR2 SNTAGT, per germline. This CDR3 has 14 residues. DNA for the CDR3: TGTGCCAGCAGTGCCCTAGCGGGGTCCAATGAGCAGTTCTTC. Its translation is CASSALAGSNEQFF.

The rearrangement joins TRBV6-1 to TRBJ1-4; D might be TRBD1 (5 bases). In germline, CDR1 is MNHNS, CDR2 SASEGT. The CDR3 has 14 amino acids. V lost 3 bases to trimming and J lost 3 bases, with 8 bases between them. CDR3 sequence reads: CASSDWGANEKLFF. Here the CDR3 DNA reads TGTGCCAGCAGTGATTGGGGGGCTAATGAAAAACTGTTTTTT.

J is TRBJ2-7 and V is TRBV11-2; D is ambiguous. Germline CDR1 reads SGHAT; CDR2 reads FQNNGV. The V gene lost 0 bases and the J gene lost 0 bases, with 12 bases spanning the gap. There are 16 residues in the CDR3. DNA of the CDR3: TGTGCCAGCAGCTTAGACCGGTTCGAGAACTCCTACGAGCAGTACTTC. It specifies CASSLDRFENSYEQYF.

This clone has more than one count but fewer than ten. The V call is TRBV14, the J call TRBJ2-5, with 7 bases identical to TRBD1. The length of the CDR3 is 19 residues. Germline loops: CDR1 SGHDN, CDR2 FVKESK. The V gene end was trimmed by 2 bases and the J gene end by 4 bases; junction bases not matched to a gene: 19. CDR3 region: CASSQQGINRGLGTETQYF. CDR3 nucleotides: TGTGCCAGCAGCCAACAAGGGATTAACAGGGGCCTGGGGACAGAGACCCAGTACTTC.